This T cell receptor beta chain was captured in a study of CD8 T cells in Susac syndrome. General study points: A relatively small number of individuals underwent TCR sequencing and HLA analysis.

TEMRA cells were FACS-enriched, and CD8+ and CD4+ T cells were isolated negatively. In germline, CDR1 is KGHSH, CDR2 LQKENI. Trimming took off 3 bases at V and 0 bases at J, with 9 bases between the two ends. This CDR3 has 15 amino acids. Reverse transcription used roughly 0.5 to 1 ug RNA and random hexamers. TCRdb itself ran the immunoSEQ multiplex PCR reads through MiXCR, one entry per CDR3 protein. The table lists some 200,000 distinct CDR3 sequences, about 96% of them singletons. To note about this clonotype: The antigen is undetermined.

This clonotype was obtained from a human donor with multiple sclerosis. Sequenced material: CD4+ T cells from PBMCs. The chain employs TRBV18 and TRBJ1-5; no firm D call. CDR3 DNA: TGTGCCAGCTCACCCCGGCAGCTTAGCAATCAGCCCCAGCATTTT. It yields the protein CASSPRQLSNQPQHF.